Following are 16 T cell receptor beta chains from one sample sequenced in a study of OX40 agonist ivuxolimab in advanced cancers. Sequenced by immunoSEQ multiplex PCR; TCRdb stores in-frame clones only, minus some. The sample includes 100,000 to 110,000 clones, about 91% of them seen just once. The starting material was CD4+ or CD8+ T cells sorted from blood, obtained in a trial of the OX40 agonist ivuxolimab. The receptors here all came from an adult with an advanced solid tumor such as melanoma, head and neck, liver or kidney cancer.

V is TRBV19 and J is TRBJ2-7; possible D gene TRBD2, 5 bases. Germline loops: CDR1 LNHDA, CDR2 SQIVND (reference sequence). The V and J ends lost 1 base and 9 bases respectively, with 13 bases between them. The CDR3 is 13 residues long. As DNA, the CDR3 is TGTGCCAGTAGTATAGGAGACCTCGCGGGGCAGTACTTC. Protein sequence: CASSIGDLAGQYF.

V gene TRBV18 combines with J gene TRBJ1-3; 7 bases are a match to TRBD1. V lost 0 bases, J lost 5 bases, and 4 bases stayed unmatched. The germline CDR1 and CDR2 sequences are KGHSH and LQKENI. There are 15 residues in the CDR3. The CDR3 spells CASSPPGTARNTIYF. The CDR3 nucleotides are TGTGCCAGCTCACCACCCGGGACAGCACGAAACACCATATATTTT.

This clone was picked up a small number of times. The chain joins TRBV29-1 to TRBJ2-1; D is possibly TRBD2 (5 bases). CDR1 SQVTM and CDR2 ANQGSEA come from the germline V gene. The CDR3 totals 15 residues. V shed 5 bases and J shed 0 bases, with 14 bases lying between them. This CDR3 is CSVLSPGSSYNEQFF. For the CDR3, the DNA is TGCAGCGTTCTTAGCCCGGGGAGCTCCTACAATGAGCAGTTCTTC.

The chain joins TRBV4-1 to TRBJ2-7, with D tentatively TRBD1 (5 bases). The V end was cut by 0 bases, the J end by 4 bases, with 13 bases between. The germline CDR1 and CDR2 sequences are MGHRA and YSYEKL. This CDR3 is built from 15 residues. CDR3 sequence: CASSQDPGRVYEQYF. The CDR3 region has the DNA TGCGCCAGCAGCCAAGATCCGGGCAGGGTGTACGAGCAGTACTTC.

This chain joins TRBV7-2 and TRBJ1-5; TRBD1 agrees at 7 bases. The CDR3 length is 15 residues. CDR1 and CDR2 (germline): SGHTA, FQGNSA. J lost 2 bases, V lost 2 bases, and 3 bases had no gene match. In DNA, the CDR3 is TGTGCCAGCAGCTTAACAGGGGTCGGCAATCAGCCCCAGCATTTT. This sequence encodes CASSLTGVGNQPQHF. Full variable domain (remainder filled in from reference TRBV7-2 and TRBJ1-5): GAGVSQSPSNKVTEKGKDVELRCDPISGHTALYWYRQSLGQGLEFLIYFQGNSAPDKSGLPSDRFSAERTGGSVSTLTIQRTQQEDSAVYLCASSLTGVGNQPQHFGDGTRLSIL.

The rearrangement uses TRBV7-2 and TRBJ2-5; no firm D call. The V gene's germline CDR1 is SGHTA and CDR2 FQGNSA. V lost 1 base and J lost 2, with 8 bases in between. CDR3 size: 14 residues. This chain's CDR3 is CASSLGVYQETQYF. CDR3 in DNA: TGTGCCAGCAGCTTAGGGGTCTATCAAGAGACCCAGTACTTC.

This rearrangement joins TRBV6-6 to TRBJ2-2; a possible D gene is TRBD1 (5 bases). This CDR3 has 14 amino acids. V gave up 7 bases and J gave up 7 bases, with 16 bases separating them. Looked up from germline, CDR1 is MNHNY and CDR2 is SVGAGI (reference sequence). The chain's CDR3 is CASTKQEFDGELFF. The DNA for the CDR3 is TGTGCCAGCACGAAACAGGAGTTTGACGGGGAGCTGTTTTTT.

This clone was detected a few times. This chain connects TRBV28 to TRBJ1-5; D gene ambiguous. V was clipped by 3 bases and J by 2 bases, with 2 bases between them. This CDR3 contains 12 residues. Per germline, CDR1 MDHEN and CDR2 SYDVKM. CDR3 region: CASSFGNQPQHF. In DNA, the CDR3 is TGTGCCAGCAGTTTCGGCAATCAGCCCCAGCATTTT. The full variable domain, with the rest looked up from reference TRBV28 and TRBJ1-5, is DVKVTQSSRYLVKRTGEKVFLECVQDMDHENMFWYRQDPGLGLRLIYFSYDVKMKEKGDIPEGYSVSREKKERFSLILESASTNQTSMYLCASSFGNQPQHFGDGTRLSIL.

This rearrangement joins TRBV7-9 to TRBJ1-1, with 7 bases that match TRBD1. This CDR3 comprises 16 residues. The junction had 14 bases not matched to a gene; V was cut back by 5 bases and J by 5 bases. Germline CDR1 SEHNR, CDR2 FQNEAQ (reference sequence). The CDR3 coding sequence is TGTGCCAGCAGCCCCTGGACAGGATCCGAGGGGACTGAAGCTTTCTTT. Encoded protein: CASSPWTGSEGTEAFF.

The rearrangement links TRBV7-2 to TRBJ1-3; D not resolved. Trimming removed 1 base from V and 1 base from J, with 11 bases in between. CDR1 is SGHTA, CDR2 FQGNSA, per germline. The CDR3 length is 16 residues. CDR3 sequence (DNA): TGTGCCAGCAGCTTAGGCCCCGGTAGTTCTGGAAACACCATATATTTT. This sequence encodes CASSLGPGSSGNTIYF.

As DNA, the CDR3 is TGTGCCAGCAGCTGGGCTGCAGGGTATCAGCCCCAGCATTTT. It is translated as CASSWAAGYQPQHF. The genes are TRBV7-3 and TRBJ1-5; D is possibly TRBD1 (5 bases). Germline V lookup: CDR1 SGHTA, CDR2 FQGTGA. V dropped 4 bases and J dropped 5 bases, with 12 bases sitting between them. The CDR3 has 14 amino acids. Complete variable domain (other parts from reference TRBV7-3 and TRBJ1-5): GAGVSQTPSNKVTEKGKYVELRCDPISGHTALYWYRQSLGQGPEFLIYFQGTGAADDSGLPNDRFFAVRPEGSVSTLKIQRTERGDSAVYLCASSWAAGYQPQHFGDGTRLSIL.

The chain uses TRBV7-9 and TRBJ2-3; D not resolved. The CDR3 length is 14 residues. Trimming pared 5 bases from V and 0 bases from J, leaving 9 bases between. In germline, CDR1 is SEHNR, CDR2 FQNEAQ (reference sequence). CDR3 nucleotides: TGTGCCAGCAGCCCAAGAGATAGCACAGATACGCAGTATTTT. It translates to CASSPRDSTDTQYF.

V gene TRBV5-1 combines with J gene TRBJ2-7, with a possible D match to TRBD2 (5 bases). The V and J ends lost 2 bases and 0 bases respectively, with 9 bases between them. Germline lookup yields CDR1 SGHRS and CDR2 YFSETQ. The CDR3 length is 14 residues. In nucleotides, the CDR3 is TGCGCCAGCAGCTTAACGGGGAGCTCCTACGAGCAGTACTTC. Amino acid sequence: CASSLTGSSYEQYF.

The V gene is TRBV7-9, the J gene TRBJ2-2; D is possibly TRBD1 or TRBD2 (5 bases each). The length of the CDR3 is 15 residues. Germline V gives CDR1 SEHNR, CDR2 FQNEAQ (reference sequence). V was pared by 2 bases and J by 6 bases, with 13 bases between. DNA of the CDR3: TGTGCCAGCAGCTTAAGGGGAGCAGTTGCCGGGGAGCTGTTTTTT. It is translated as CASSLRGAVAGELFF.

This chain links TRBV19 with TRBJ1-5, with 8 bases identical to TRBD1. The CDR3 has 13 amino acids. The trim removed 8 bases at V and 6 bases at J, leaving 6 bases unmatched. In germline, CDR1 is LNHDA, CDR2 SQIVND (reference sequence). CDR3 in amino acids: CASGKDRVQPQHF. In DNA, the CDR3 is TGTGCCAGTGGGAAGGACAGGGTTCAGCCCCAGCATTTT.

The rearrangement links TRBV4-3 to TRBJ1-3, with 9 nucleotides matching TRBD1. V was clipped by 2 bases and J by 7 bases; unmatched bases: 9. CDR3 length: 16 amino acids. Germline loops: CDR1 LGHNA, CDR2 YSLEER. CDR3 coding DNA: TGCGCCAGCAGCCAATACGGGACAGGGCTACGGAACACCATATATTTT. This encodes CASSQYGTGLRNTIYF.